This T cell receptor (beta chain) was identified in a study of Ad26.COV2.S vaccination and SARS-CoV-2 variants. Treatment described: approximately 18 received Ad26.COV2.S at low or high dose, single or two shots; about 5 received placebo; per-sample allocation not given. Sampling was done on day 63 after the first vaccine or placebo injection. Donor was an adult aged 18-55 years in Boston. The CDR3 runs to 15 residues. The germline gives CDR1 SGHVS, CDR2 FQNEAQ. V lost 5 bases, J lost 1 base, and 15 bases lay in between. General study findings and limits: It was vaccine recipients, not placebo recipients, who had the higher spike-specific TCR breadth.

Generated by immunoSEQ multiplex PCR, the TCRdb table keeps only in-frame clones and is missing some. This table has about 370,000 clones, about nine tenths appearing once. This clone was counted only a few times. The antigen remains unidentified. The material was peripheral blood, obtained in a trial of Ad26.COV2.S vaccine versus placebo. The clonotype comes from a person between 18 and 65 years old who received the Ad26.COV2.S COVID-19 vaccine or a placebo. The V gene is TRBV7-8, the J gene TRBJ2-7; D is perhaps TRBD1 (5 bases). CDR3 amino acids: CASSQGAGPSYEQYF. CDR3 nucleotides: TGTGCCAGCAGCCAAGGGGCAGGACCTTCCTACGAGCAGTACTTC.